This section outlines one T cell receptor (beta chain) sequence together with its context. Its cognate antigen is unknown. The data originate from a study of OX40 agonist ivuxolimab in advanced cancers. Across the whole study: Every 2 weeks, patients got intravenous ivuxolimab at one of six dose levels (0.01-10 mg/kg).

The assay was immunoSEQ multiplex PCR, and TCRdb's table has in-frame clones only and misses some. The sample yields 71,000 or so clones, 65% to 85% seen once. Overall study results and limits: It was also the case that some nonresponders had low normalized T-cell clonal expansion.

V lost 3 bases, J lost 4 bases, and 6 bases stayed unmatched. Germline CDR1 and CDR2: SGDLS and YYNGEE. There are 14 residues in the CDR3. Source: CD4+ or CD8+ T cells sorted from blood, taken in a trial of the OX40 agonist ivuxolimab. The receptor comes from an adult with an advanced solid tumor such as melanoma, head and neck, liver or kidney cancer. This chain links TRBV9 with TRBJ1-2; TRBD1 agrees at 7 bases. The CDR3 here is CASSGQGGFYGYTF. The CDR3 DNA follows: TGTGCCAGCAGCGGACAGGGAGGATTCTATGGCTACACCTTC.